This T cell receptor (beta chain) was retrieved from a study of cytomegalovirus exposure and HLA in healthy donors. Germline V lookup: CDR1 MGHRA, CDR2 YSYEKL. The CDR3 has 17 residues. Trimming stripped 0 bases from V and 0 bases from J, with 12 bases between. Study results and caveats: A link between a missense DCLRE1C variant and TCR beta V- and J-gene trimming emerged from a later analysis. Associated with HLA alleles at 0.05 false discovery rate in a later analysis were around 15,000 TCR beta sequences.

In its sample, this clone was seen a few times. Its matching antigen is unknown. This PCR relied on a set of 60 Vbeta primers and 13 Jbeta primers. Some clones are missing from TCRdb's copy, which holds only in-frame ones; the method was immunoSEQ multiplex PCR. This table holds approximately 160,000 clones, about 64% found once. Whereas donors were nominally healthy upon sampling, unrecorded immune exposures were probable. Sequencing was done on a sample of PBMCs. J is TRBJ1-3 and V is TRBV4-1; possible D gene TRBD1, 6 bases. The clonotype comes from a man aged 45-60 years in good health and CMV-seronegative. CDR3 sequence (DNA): TGCGCCAGCAGCCAAGATCAGGGGTTTTTCTCTGGAAACACCATATATTTT. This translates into CASSQDQGFFSGNTIYF.